The 14 T cell receptor beta chains reported below all come from one sample, sequenced in a study of blood T cell repertoires in COVID-19. Generated by immunoSEQ multiplex PCR, the TCRdb table keeps only in-frame clones and is missing some. The sample shows about 140,000 clones, approximately 79% of them seen only once. The sample consisted of PBMCs or T cells enriched from blood (not recorded which). The receptors derive from a woman in her fifties or sixties who had recovered from COVID-19.

This chain uses TRBV29-1 with TRBJ1-2; tentatively, D is TRBD1 (5 bases). Trimming removed 6 bases at V and 3 bases at J, with 14 bases between. Per germline, CDR1 SQVTM and CDR2 ANQGSEA. The CDR3 extends over 13 amino acids. CDR3 amino acids: CSVASGEDYGYTF. In DNA, the CDR3 is TGCAGCGTAGCCTCGGGGGAAGACTATGGCTACACCTTC.

J is TRBJ1-1 and V is TRBV5-1; no definite D call. V lost 3 bases and J 4 bases, leaving 16 bases between the germline ends. The germline CDR1 and CDR2 sequences are SGHRS and YFSETQ. The CDR3 spans 15 residues. The CDR3 DNA reads as TGCGCCAGCAGCTCATCCCGGGCGGAGGGCACTGAAGCTTTCTTT. Encoded protein: CASSSSRAEGTEAFF.

This clone was recorded once. This chain connects TRBV20-1 to TRBJ2-1; TRBD2 aligns across 8 bases. The CDR3 runs to 16 residues. With V trimmed by 3 bases and J by 6 bases, 13 bases remained unmatched. Germline CDR1 and CDR2: DFQATT and SNEGSKA (reference sequence). This CDR3 reads CSASPSTGLDVNEQFF. CDR3 coding DNA: TGCAGTGCTAGTCCAAGCACGGGACTAGATGTCAATGAGCAGTTCTTC.

Only a few counts were recorded for this clone. The chain carries TRBV5-1 and TRBJ1-2, with a weak D call TRBD1 (6 bases). Germline V gene data show CDR1 as SGHRS and CDR2 as YFSETQ. V lost 2 bases and J 3 bases, leaving 14 bases between the germline ends. CDR3 length: 15 residues. This CDR3 reads CASSFSTGRDYGYTF. The DNA of the CDR3 is TGCGCCAGCAGCTTTTCGACAGGAAGAGACTATGGCTACACCTTC.

The J gene is TRBJ2-7, the V gene TRBV7-3; a possible D gene is TRBD2 (5 bases). Germline assignment: CDR1 SGHTA and CDR2 FQGTGA. This CDR3 is built from 14 residues. V lost 3 bases and J 0 bases, leaving 9 bases between the germline ends. The DNA of the CDR3 is TGTGCCAGCAGCTTTGGCGGAGGCTCCTACGAGCAGTACTTC. Translated, it gives CASSFGGGSYEQYF.

The chain carries TRBV29-1 and TRBJ1-1, with 8 positions matching TRBD1. The length of the CDR3 is 15 residues. Germline CDR1 reads SQVTM; CDR2 reads ANQGSEA. V gave up 3 bases and J gave up 4 bases; unmatched junction bases: 10. This chain's CDR3 is CSVDERTGLITEAFF. In DNA form, the CDR3 reads TGCAGCGTTGACGAGAGGACAGGGTTAATCACTGAAGCTTTCTTT.

The V and J genes are TRBV4-1 and TRBJ2-5; 9 bases are a match to TRBD1. V lost 0 bases, J lost 1 base, and 12 bases stayed unmatched. CDR3 length: 19 residues. The germline gives CDR1 MGHRA, CDR2 YSYEKL. The CDR3 sequence: CASSQDEGQGWASQETQYF. The CDR3 DNA follows: TGCGCCAGCAGCCAAGATGAGGGACAGGGTTGGGCTTCCCAAGAGACCCAGTACTTC.

This chain connects TRBV19 to TRBJ2-7, with no clear D. Trimming removed 5 bases at V and 5 bases at J, with 22 bases between. This CDR3 spans 16 amino acids. CDR1 is LNHDA, CDR2 SQIVND, per germline (reference sequence). The CDR3 DNA is TGTGCCAGTAGTGCCCAACGAGTTTCCTTAGGAGACGAGCAGTACTTC. Protein: CASSAQRVSLGDEQYF.

The V and J genes are TRBV2 and TRBJ1-6; D ambiguous. This CDR3 is 15 amino acids long. The germline V gene encodes CDR1 SNHLY and CDR2 FYNNEI. Trimming removed 7 bases at V and 6 bases at J, with 16 bases between. CDR3 loop: CASISPSEINSPLHF. The DNA for the CDR3 is TGTGCCAGCATTAGTCCGTCGGAGATTAATTCACCCCTCCACTTT.

The rearrangement links TRBV19 to TRBJ2-1, with 14 bases fitting TRBD2. CDR1 and CDR2 (germline): LNHDA, SQIVND (reference sequence). Trimming at V came to 4 bases and at J to 15 bases, leaving 8 bases not matched to a gene. The CDR3 has 14 amino acids. Here the CDR3 reads CASSTMGTSGSWFF. The CDR3 DNA reads TGTGCCAGTAGTACCATGGGGACTAGCGGGAGTTGGTTCTTC.

The J gene is TRBJ2-3, the V gene TRBV4-1; D is undetermined. The CDR3 has 15 residues. In germline, CDR1 is MGHRA, CDR2 YSYEKL. V lost 0 bases and J lost 2, with 9 bases in between. As DNA, the CDR3 is TGCGCCAGCAGCCAAGAGTTTCACAACACAGATACGCAGTATTTT. It translates to CASSQEFHNTDTQYF.

The chain joins TRBV5-1 to TRBJ2-1; 8 nucleotides agree with TRBD1. With 6 bases clipped from V and 7 bases from J, the junction kept 9 bases outside the gene matches. The CDR3 has 14 residues. Germline V gene sequence: CDR1 SGHRS, CDR2 YFSETQ. The CDR3 nucleotides are TGCGCCAGCAAAATCGTAACAGGGGGTAATGAGCAGTTCTTC. Its protein is CASKIVTGGNEQFF.

This chain joins TRBV9 and TRBJ2-1; 12 nucleotides agree with TRBD2. Germline values: CDR1 SGDLS, CDR2 YYNGEE. Trimming took 1 base from V and 9 from J; bases not matched to a gene: 5. This CDR3 contains 15 residues. In DNA, the CDR3 is TGTGCCAGCAGCGTACGAACTAGCGGGAGGTCTGAGCAGTTCTTC. Its translation is CASSVRTSGRSEQFF. The full variable domain, with the rest looked up from reference TRBV9 and TRBJ2-1, is DSGVTQTPKHLITATGQRVTLRCSPRSGDLSVYWYQQSLDQGLQFLIQYYNGEERAKGNILERFSAQQFPDLHSELNLSSLELGDSALYFCASSVRTSGRSEQFFGPGTRLTVL.

The chain combines TRBV5-1 with TRBJ2-2; D remains unclear. Germline CDR1 SGHRS, CDR2 YFSETQ. The CDR3 is 15 residues long. Trimming stripped 5 bases from V and 6 bases from J, with 17 bases between. The CDR3 sequence is CASSLLPRQAGELFF. CDR3 in DNA: TGCGCCAGCAGTCTTCTCCCCCGCCAGGCCGGGGAGCTGTTTTTT. Combining the CDR3 with reference TRBV5-1 and TRBJ2-2 gives the whole variable domain KAGVTQTPRYLIKTRGQQVTLSCSPISGHRSVSWYQQTPGQGLQFLFEYFSETQRNKGNFPGRFSGRQFSNSRSEMNVSTLELGDSALYLCASSLLPRQAGELFFGEGSRLTVL.